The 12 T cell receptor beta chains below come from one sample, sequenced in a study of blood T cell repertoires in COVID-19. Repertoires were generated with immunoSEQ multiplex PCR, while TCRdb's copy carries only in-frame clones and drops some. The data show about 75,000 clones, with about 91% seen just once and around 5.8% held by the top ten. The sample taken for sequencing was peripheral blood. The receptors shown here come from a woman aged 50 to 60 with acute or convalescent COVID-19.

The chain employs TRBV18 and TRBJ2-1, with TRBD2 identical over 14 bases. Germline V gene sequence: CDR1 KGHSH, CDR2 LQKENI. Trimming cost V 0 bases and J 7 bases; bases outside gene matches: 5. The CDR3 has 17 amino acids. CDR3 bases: TGTGCCAGCTCACCACCGGCCGGGACTAGCGGGAGTAATGAGCAGTTCTTC. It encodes CASSPPAGTSGSNEQFF.

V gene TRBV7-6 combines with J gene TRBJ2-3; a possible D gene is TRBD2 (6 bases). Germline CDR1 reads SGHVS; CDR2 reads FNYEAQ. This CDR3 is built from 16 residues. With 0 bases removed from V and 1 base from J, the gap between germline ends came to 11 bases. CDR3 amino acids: CASSLALGRRTDTQYF. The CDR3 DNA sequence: TGTGCCAGCAGCTTAGCGTTGGGGAGGCGCACAGATACGCAGTATTTT.

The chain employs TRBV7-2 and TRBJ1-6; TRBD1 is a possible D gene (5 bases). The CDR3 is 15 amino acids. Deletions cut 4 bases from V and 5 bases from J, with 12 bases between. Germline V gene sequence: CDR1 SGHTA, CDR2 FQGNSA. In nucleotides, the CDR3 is TGTGCCAGCAGCTCCCGGACACCGAATAATTCACCCCTCCACTTT. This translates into CASSSRTPNNSPLHF. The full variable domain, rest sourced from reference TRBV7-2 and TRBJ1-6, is GAGVSQSPSNKVTEKGKDVELRCDPISGHTALYWYRQSLGQGLEFLIYFQGNSAPDKSGLPSDRFSAERTGGSVSTLTIQRTQQEDSAVYLCASSSRTPNNSPLHFGNGTRLTVT.

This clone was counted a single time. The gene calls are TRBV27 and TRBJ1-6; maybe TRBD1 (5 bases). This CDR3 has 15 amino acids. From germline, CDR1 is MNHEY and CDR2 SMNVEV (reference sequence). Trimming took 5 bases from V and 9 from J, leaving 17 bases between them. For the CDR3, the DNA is TGTGCCAGCAGTCCAACTGGGGGGGTCGGTTCACCCCTCCACTTT. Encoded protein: CASSPTGGVGSPLHF.

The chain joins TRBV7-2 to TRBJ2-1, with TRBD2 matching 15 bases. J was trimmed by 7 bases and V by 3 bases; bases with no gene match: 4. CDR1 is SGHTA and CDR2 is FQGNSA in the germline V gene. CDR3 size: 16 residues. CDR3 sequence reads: CASSLWTSGRANEQFF. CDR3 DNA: TGTGCCAGCAGCTTGTGGACTAGCGGGAGGGCGAATGAGCAGTTCTTC. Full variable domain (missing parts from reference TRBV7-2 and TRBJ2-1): GAGVSQSPSNKVTEKGKDVELRCDPISGHTALYWYRQSLGQGLEFLIYFQGNSAPDKSGLPSDRFSAERTGGSVSTLTIQRTQQEDSAVYLCASSLWTSGRANEQFFGPGTRLTVL.

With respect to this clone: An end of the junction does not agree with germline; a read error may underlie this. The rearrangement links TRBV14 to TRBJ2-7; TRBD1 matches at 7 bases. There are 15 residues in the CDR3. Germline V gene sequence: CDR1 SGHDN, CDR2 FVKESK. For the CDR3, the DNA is TGTGCCAGCAGCCAAGAAATTATTGGGACAGCAGTTGTAAATTTC. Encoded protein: CASSQEIIGTAVVNF.

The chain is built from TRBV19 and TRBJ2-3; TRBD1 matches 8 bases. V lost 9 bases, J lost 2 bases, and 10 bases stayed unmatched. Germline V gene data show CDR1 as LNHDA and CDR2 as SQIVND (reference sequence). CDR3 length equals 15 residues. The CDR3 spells CASGPTGVYTDTQYF. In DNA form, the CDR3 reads TGTGCCAGCGGCCCGACAGGGGTGTACACAGATACGCAGTATTTT. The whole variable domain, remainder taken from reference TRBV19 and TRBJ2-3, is DGGITQSPKYLFRKEGQNVTLSCEQNLNHDAMYWYRQDPGQGLRLIYYSQIVNDFQKGDIAEGYSVSREKKESFPLTVTSAQKNPTAFYLCASGPTGVYTDTQYFGPGTRLTVL.

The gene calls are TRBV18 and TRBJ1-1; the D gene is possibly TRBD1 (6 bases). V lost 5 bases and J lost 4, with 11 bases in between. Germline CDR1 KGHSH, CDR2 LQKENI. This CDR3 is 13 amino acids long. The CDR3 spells CASSTDSRTEAFF. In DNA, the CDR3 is TGTGCCAGCTCAACGGACAGCCGCACTGAAGCTTTCTTT. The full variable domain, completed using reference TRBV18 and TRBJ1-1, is NAGVMQNPRHLVRRRGQEARLRCSPMKGHSHVYWYRQLPEEGLKFMVYLQKENIIDESGMPKERFSAEFPKEGPSILRIQQVVRGDSAAYFCASSTDSRTEAFFGQGTRLTVV.

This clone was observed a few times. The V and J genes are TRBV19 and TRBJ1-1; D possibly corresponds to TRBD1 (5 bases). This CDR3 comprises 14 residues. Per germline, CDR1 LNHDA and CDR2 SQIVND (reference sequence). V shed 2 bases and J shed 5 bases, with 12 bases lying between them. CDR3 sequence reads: CASSISGLGTEAFF. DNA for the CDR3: TGTGCCAGTAGTATATCAGGGTTGGGTACTGAAGCTTTCTTT. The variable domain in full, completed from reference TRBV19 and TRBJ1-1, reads DGGITQSPKYLFRKEGQNVTLSCEQNLNHDAMYWYRQDPGQGLRLIYYSQIVNDFQKGDIAEGYSVSREKKESFPLTVTSAQKNPTAFYLCASSISGLGTEAFFGQGTRLTVV.

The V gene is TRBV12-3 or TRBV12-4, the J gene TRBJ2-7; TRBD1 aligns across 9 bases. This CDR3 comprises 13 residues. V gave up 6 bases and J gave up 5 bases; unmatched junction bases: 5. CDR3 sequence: CASSSGTGHEQYF. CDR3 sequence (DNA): TGTGCCAGCAGCTCCGGGACAGGGCACGAGCAGTACTTC.

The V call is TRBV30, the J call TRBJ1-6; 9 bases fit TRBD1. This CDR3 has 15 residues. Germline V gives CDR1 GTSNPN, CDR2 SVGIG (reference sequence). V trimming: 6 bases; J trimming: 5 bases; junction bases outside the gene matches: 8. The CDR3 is CACSSGTGNNSPLHF. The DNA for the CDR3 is TGTGCCTGTTCCTCCGGGACAGGGAATAATTCACCCCTCCACTTT.

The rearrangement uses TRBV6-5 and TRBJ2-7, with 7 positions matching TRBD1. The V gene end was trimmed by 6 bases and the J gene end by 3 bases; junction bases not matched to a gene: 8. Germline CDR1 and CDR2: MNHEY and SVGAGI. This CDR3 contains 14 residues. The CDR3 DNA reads TGTGCCAGCAGATACGACAGGGAGTTCTACGAGCAGTACTTC. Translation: CASRYDREFYEQYF.